This T cell receptor beta chain appears in the sequencing data of a study of shared clonotypes between healthy human individuals. Study information: Donor composition was a couple of women and three men, aged 18 to 49. General study findings and limits: Although depth was large, rarefaction showed that sequencing of the sorted subsets was incomplete.

Regarding this clone: The antigen is undetermined.

The healthy adult donors were HIV-negative and reported no recent acute infections or vaccinations. The germline CDR1 and CDR2 sequences are SNHLY and FYNNEI. V was clipped by 8 bases and J by 8 bases, with 28 bases between them. The CDR3 covers 17 residues. Deep was the level used in running the assay. Sequencing used immunoSEQ multiplex PCR; TCRdb keeps in-frame clones, though not all of them. The sample shows some 2,500,000 clones, 85% to 95% of them seen only once. The origin of this receptor is a man aged 18 to 30 in good health. Some clones in this sample may be carry-over from other donors' samples. The J gene is TRBJ2-4, the V gene TRBV2; D remains ambiguous. Sequencing was carried out using naive CD4+ T cells from PBMCs. The sample's subset: CD45RA+ positively selected. CDR3 amino acids: CASPPAARILSEDIQYF. As DNA, the CDR3 is TGTGCCAGCCCCCCAGCCGCTAGGATCCTCAGTGAGGACATTCAGTACTTC. Full variable domain (remainder filled in from reference TRBV2 and TRBJ2-4): EPEVTQTPSHQVTQMGQEVILRCVPISNHLYFYWYRQILGQKVEFLVSFYNNEISEKSEIFDDQFSVERPDGSNFTLKIRSTKLEDSAMYFCASPPAARILSEDIQYFGAGTRLSVL.